A single sample is the source of the 32 T cell receptor beta chains below, sequenced in a study of blood T cells in healthy people across ages. Primed by a sample-barcoded 5' primer and a J-beta primer mix, a second PCR proceeded for roughly 7 to 11 cycles. TCRdb used MiXCR to reprocess the 5' RACE reads, holding one entry per CDR3 protein. The repertoire holds fewer than 800,000 distinct CDR3 sequences, with about half as singletons. Sequencing was done on a sample of blood. Every receptor here comes from a woman aged 55-70 years in good health.

This chain joins TRBV27 and TRBJ1-5; a possible D gene is TRBD1 (6 bases). The CDR3 contains 16 residues. In germline, CDR1 is MNHEY, CDR2 SMNVEV (reference sequence). V dropped 3 bases and J dropped 2 bases, with 14 bases sitting between them. The CDR3 sequence: CASSFVGGIGNQPQHF. DNA of the CDR3: TGTGCCAGCAGTTTCGTGGGGGGCATTGGCAATCAGCCCCAGCATTTT.

This clonotype was counted ten times or more. This chain joins TRBV29-1 and TRBJ2-3, with D perhaps matching TRBD1 (6 bases). V shed 6 bases and J shed 2 bases, with 15 bases lying between them. The CDR3 extends over 14 amino acids. Germline CDR1 is SQVTM and CDR2 is ANQGSEA. CDR3: CSVQRDTPTDTQYF. The DNA for the CDR3 is TGCAGCGTCCAACGGGACACCCCCACAGATACGCAGTATTTT.

This clonotype occurred a few times. The chain combines TRBV28 with TRBJ1-2; D not certain. Trimming left V 6 bases short and J 6 bases short, with 17 bases between. CDR1 MDHEN and CDR2 SYDVKM come from the germline V gene. This CDR3 comprises 14 residues. CDR3 region: CASRARPPRDGYTF. The CDR3 DNA reads TGTGCCAGCAGGGCCCGGCCGCCCCGCGATGGCTACACCTTC.

This clonotype has only one observation. The chain uses TRBV19 and TRBJ2-2; 11 bases map to TRBD2. V lost 5 bases and J lost 4; bases outside the gene matches: 6. CDR1 is LNHDA, CDR2 SQIVND, per germline (reference sequence). There are 16 residues in the CDR3. Here the CDR3 reads CASSSPTSGTTGELFF. The CDR3 DNA is TGTGCCAGTAGTTCCCCGACTAGCGGGACCACCGGGGAGCTGTTTTTT.

This clonotype has a count of ten or more. The rearrangement links TRBV7-6 to TRBJ2-5; TRBD2 agrees at 11 bases. V lost 1 base, J lost 0 bases, and 4 bases stayed unmatched. Germline CDR1 and CDR2: SGHVS and FNYEAQ. The CDR3 spans 17 residues. CDR3 nucleotides: TGTGCCAGCAGCTTAGGCAGACTAGCGGGGTACCAAGAGACCCAGTACTTC. This translates into CASSLGRLAGYQETQYF.

The chain has TRBV28 and TRBJ2-7; 15 bases agree with TRBD2. This CDR3 contains 16 residues. The trim removed 6 bases at V and 2 bases at J, leaving 5 bases unmatched. Germline V CDR1 and CDR2: MDHEN, SYDVKM. DNA for the CDR3: TGTGCCAGCAGGGGACTAGCGGGAGGACCTCCCTACGAGCAGTACTTC. Protein sequence: CASRGLAGGPPYEQYF.

The chain carries TRBV4-2 and TRBJ2-3; D is tentatively TRBD1 or TRBD2 (6 bases each). V lost 1 base and J 3 bases, leaving 14 bases between the germline ends. The CDR3 loop spans 16 amino acids. From germline, CDR1 is LGHNA and CDR2 YNFKEQ. The CDR3, as DNA: TGTGCCAGCAGCCAAGTAGGGCAGGGGAGGACAGATACGCAGTATTTT. Protein sequence: CASSQVGQGRTDTQYF.

The chain is built from TRBV4-1 and TRBJ2-7; D unresolved. V was shortened by 1 base and J by 1 base, with 5 bases between the two germline ends. CDR1 MGHRA and CDR2 YSYEKL come from the germline V gene. CDR3 length: 13 residues. The CDR3 sequence is CASSQVFSYEQYF. The CDR3 nucleotides read TGCGCCAGCAGCCAAGTCTTTTCCTACGAGCAGTACTTC.

This sequence joins TRBV29-1 and TRBJ2-3, with TRBD2 matching 11 bases. CDR3 size: 13 residues. The germline V gene has CDR1 SQVTM and CDR2 ANQGSEA. V lost 7 bases and J lost 1; bases outside the gene matches: 1. In DNA form, the CDR3 reads TGCAGCGGGGGACTAGCGGGCACAGATACGCAGTATTTT. It specifies CSGGLAGTDTQYF.

This clonotype was observed once. The junction and the germline gene differ at one end; a read error may be behind it. V usage is TRBV12-3 or TRBV12-4 and J usage is TRBJ2-7; TRBD1 aligns across 9 bases. The length of the CDR3 is 16 residues. The chain's CDR3 is CVSSSTPGQGAYEQYF. The CDR3 DNA is TGTGTCAGCAGTTCAACGCCGGGACAGGGAGCCTACGAGCAGTACTTC.

The chain carries TRBV7-2 and TRBJ2-7, with D maybe TRBD1 (6 bases). V was shortened by 7 bases and J by 6 bases, with 16 bases between the two germline ends. CDR1 and CDR2 from the germline V gene are SGHTA and FQGNSA. The CDR3 loop spans 13 amino acids. The CDR3 region has the DNA TGTGCCAGCAAAGACAGGACTGCGGGCGAGCAGTACTTC. Protein sequence: CASKDRTAGEQYF.

This chain connects TRBV7-2 to TRBJ2-1; the match to TRBD2 covers 9 bases. Germline V CDR1 and CDR2: SGHTA, FQGNSA. This CDR3 is 13 amino acids long. V trimming: 7 bases; J trimming: 6 bases; junction bases outside the gene matches: 4. CDR3 bases: TGTGCCAGCACCGGGACTAGCCGCAATGAGCAGTTCTTC. Translated, it gives CASTGTSRNEQFF.

CDR3 nucleotide sequence: TGCAGTGCCCCGACAGGAGATGTCTACGAGCAGTACTTC. Encoded protein: CSAPTGDVYEQYF. This chain connects TRBV20-1 to TRBJ2-7, with D possibly matching TRBD1 (6 bases). CDR1 is DFQATT, CDR2 SNEGSKA, per germline (reference sequence). Trimming left V 6 bases short and J 3 bases short, with 15 bases between. The CDR3 sequence is 13 residues long.

This clonotype was seen a few times. The V gene is TRBV7-2, the J gene TRBJ1-2; tentative D call: TRBD1 (6 bases). The CDR3 has 14 amino acids. Deletions cut 3 bases from V and 5 bases from J, with 13 bases between. CDR1 and CDR2 (germline): SGHTA, FQGNSA. The CDR3 reads CASSFRDTLYGYTF. The CDR3 nucleotides are TGTGCCAGCAGCTTCCGGGACACCTTATATGGCTACACCTTC.

V is TRBV29-1 and J is TRBJ2-1, with 9 positions matching TRBD1. The germline V gene has CDR1 SQVTM and CDR2 ANQGSEA. V trimming: 5 bases; J trimming: 7 bases; junction bases outside the gene matches: 9. CDR3 length: 14 residues. Here the CDR3 reads CSVFGGTGRNEQFF. CDR3 sequence (DNA): TGCAGCGTTTTTGGGGGGACAGGGAGGAATGAGCAGTTCTTC.

This clonotype has more than one count but fewer than ten. The chain joins TRBV3-1 to TRBJ2-2; D might be TRBD2 (6 bases). The germline CDR1 and CDR2 sequences are LGHDT and YNNKEL (reference sequence). V shed 4 bases and J shed 2 bases, with 17 bases lying between them. There are 17 residues in the CDR3. The CDR3 loop is CASSPRRSSDNTGELFF. CDR3 nucleotides: TGTGCCAGCAGCCCGCGAAGGTCTAGCGATAACACCGGGGAGCTGTTTTTT.

This clonotype was detected a few times. The gene calls are TRBV29-1 and TRBJ2-7; D is uncertain. V was trimmed by 3 bases and J by 0 bases, leaving 9 bases between them. This CDR3 spans 13 amino acids. CDR1 SQVTM and CDR2 ANQGSEA come from the germline V gene. The CDR3 spells CSVELGSSYEQYF. The CDR3 DNA follows: TGCAGCGTTGAGTTGGGAAGCTCCTACGAGCAGTACTTC.

A few counts support this clonotype. The V call is TRBV6-2 or TRBV6-3, the J call TRBJ2-7; 9 positions agree with TRBD1. Germline V gene lookup returns CDR1 MNHEY and CDR2 SVGEGT. With 4 bases clipped from V and 4 bases from J, the junction kept 8 bases outside the gene matches. The CDR3 totals 15 residues. The CDR3 DNA reads TGTGCCAGCAGTTCAACCGGACAGGGGCGGTACGAGCAGTACTTC. It specifies CASSSTGQGRYEQYF.

This clonotype was seen more than once but under ten times. The rearrangement joins TRBV29-1 to TRBJ2-5; D is ambiguous. V lost 6 bases and J 5 bases, leaving 10 bases between the germline ends. Germline V gives CDR1 SQVTM, CDR2 ANQGSEA. The CDR3 is 11 amino acids. The DNA of the CDR3 is TGCAGCGTGCCGTCTGTGGAGACCCAGTACTTC. It is translated as CSVPSVETQYF.

The chain uses TRBV18 and TRBJ1-2; D perhaps matches TRBD1 (6 bases). The CDR3 has 14 amino acids. The ends were cut back, 0 bases at V and 8 bases at J, with 13 bases in the middle. Germline CDR1 reads KGHSH; CDR2 reads LQKENI. The CDR3 reads CASSPPNRVDGYTF. CDR3 sequence (DNA): TGTGCCAGCTCACCACCGAACAGGGTGGACGGCTACACCTTC.

A few counts support this clonotype. The chain carries TRBV7-2 and TRBJ2-7, with 7 bases identical to TRBD2. CDR3 length: 14 amino acids. The V gene end was trimmed by 3 bases and the J gene end by 6 bases; junction bases not matched to a gene: 8. CDR1 is SGHTA and CDR2 is FQGNSA in the germline V gene. CDR3 loop: CASSFMLLATEQYF. The CDR3 coding sequence is TGTGCCAGCAGCTTCATGTTACTAGCGACCGAGCAGTACTTC.

J is TRBJ2-3 and V is TRBV6-2 or TRBV6-3; 11 positions agree with TRBD2. With V trimmed by 1 base and J by 1 base, 22 bases remained unmatched. Germline V lookup: CDR1 MNHEY, CDR2 SVGEGT. This CDR3 has 23 residues. The CDR3 spells CASSYFVGQGGLAGGSRTDTQYF. DNA for the CDR3: TGTGCCAGCAGTTACTTTGTGGGACAGGGAGGGCTAGCGGGAGGATCTCGCACAGATACGCAGTATTTT.

This clonotype was seen only a few times. The junction differs from germline at one of its ends, possibly a read error. V is TRBV7-2 and J is TRBJ2-5; TRBD2 matches at 9 bases. This CDR3 has 14 residues. Per germline, CDR1 SGHTA and CDR2 FQGNSA. CDR3 in amino acids: CACSPSGNKETQYF. The CDR3 nucleotides are TGTGCCTGCAGCCCTAGCGGGAACAAAGAGACCCAGTACTTC.

Of note for this clonotype: Germline is not matched at one junction end, which may reflect a read error. The chain carries TRBV4-2 and TRBJ2-2; D gene uncertain. In germline, CDR1 is LGHNA, CDR2 YNFKEQ. The CDR3 totals 17 residues. DNA of the CDR3: TGTGTCAGCAGCCAACAAACCGGCAAAAGGAACACCGGGGAGCTGTTTTTT. It specifies CVSSQQTGKRNTGELFF.

Comment on this clonotype: A clone one base away is much larger, so this may be a read error. This sequence joins TRBV20-1 and TRBJ2-1, with D possibly TRBD2 on 7 matching bases. With the DNA end fitting TRBJ2-7 better, the J assignment may be wrong. The CDR3 is 18 amino acids. The germline V gene encodes CDR1 DFQATT and CDR2 SNEGSKA (reference sequence). The CDR3 sequence: CSARLGLEGGSSYNEQYF. The CDR3 region has the DNA TGCAGTGCTAGACTTGGGCTCGAGGGGGGGAGCTCCTACAATGAGCAGTACTTC.

The sample holds a few counts of this clonotype. This sequence joins TRBV12-3 or TRBV12-4 and TRBJ1-2, with D possibly TRBD1 on 5 matching bases. The V and J ends lost 4 bases and 4 bases respectively, with 10 bases between them. The CDR3 extends over 13 amino acids. The CDR3, as DNA: TGTGCCAGCAGTTCTTCAGGGACCTATGGCTACACCTTC. Its translation: CASSSSGTYGYTF.

This clonotype has only a few counts. The chain uses TRBV7-9 and TRBJ2-7; 11 bases align to TRBD2. Germline-derived CDR1 and CDR2 are SEHNR and FQNEAQ (reference sequence). The CDR3 extends over 15 amino acids. V shed 5 bases, J shed 5 bases, and the junction held 8 bases outside the gene matches. The CDR3 sequence is CASSMRTSGFDEQYF. Here the CDR3 DNA reads TGTGCCAGCAGCATGAGGACTAGCGGGTTCGACGAGCAGTACTTC.

This clonotype was found a few times. The chain is built from TRBV12-3 or TRBV12-4 and TRBJ1-1; no firm D call. CDR3 length equals 12 residues. V was shortened by 3 bases and J by 5 bases, with 7 bases between the two germline ends. The CDR3, as DNA: TGTGCCAGCAGTTTTGAGTTAACTGAAGCTTTCTTT. Amino acid sequence: CASSFELTEAFF.

The CDR3 region is CAPGGSGANVLTF. CDR3 nucleotides: TGTGCTCCAGGGGGGTCTGGGGCCAACGTCCTGACTTTC. J is TRBJ2-6 and V is TRBV6-6, with D possibly being TRBD1 (7 bases). In germline, CDR1 is MNHNY, CDR2 SVGAGI (reference sequence). This CDR3 region has 13 residues.

The chain couples TRBV9 to TRBJ2-5, with TRBD2 matching 8 bases. The DNA end is more similar to TRBJ2-7, so the J call may be wrong. Per germline, CDR1 SGDLS and CDR2 YYNGEE. The CDR3 loop spans 18 amino acids. CDR3 in DNA: TGTGCCAGCAGCGTAGACGCGGGCAAGGGACTAGTTCGTAACGAGCAGTACTTC. Amino acid sequence: CASSVDAGKGLVRNEQYF.

The chain has TRBV20-1 and TRBJ2-1, with D possibly matching TRBD1 (6 bases). The germline CDR1 and CDR2 sequences are DFQATT and SNEGSKA (reference sequence). This CDR3 is 12 amino acids long. Trimming took off 6 bases at V and 8 bases at J, with 14 bases between the two ends. CDR3 residues: CSAHRQVDEQFF. For the CDR3, the DNA is TGCAGTGCCCATAGACAGGTAGATGAGCAGTTCTTC.

The chain employs TRBV2 and TRBJ2-1; D remains ambiguous. This CDR3 contains 13 residues. The V gene's germline CDR1 is SNHLY and CDR2 FYNNEI. V shed 2 bases and J shed 4 bases, with 6 bases lying between them. The CDR3 sequence is CASSETSYNEQFF. The DNA of the CDR3 is TGTGCCAGCAGTGAAACCTCGTACAATGAGCAGTTCTTC. Together with reference TRBV2 and TRBJ2-1, the CDR3 gives the full variable domain: EPEVTQTPSHQVTQMGQEVILRCVPISNHLYFYWYRQILGQKVEFLVSFYNNEISEKSEIFDDQFSVERPDGSNFTLKIRSTKLEDSAMYFCASSETSYNEQFFGPGTRLTVL.